The 2 T cell receptor beta chains below come from one sample, sequenced in a study of blood T cell repertoires in COVID-19. Assay: immunoSEQ multiplex PCR; the TCRdb copy retains only in-frame clones and omits some. The repertoire holds some 250,000 clones, with about 90% as singletons. Input material: peripheral blood. All receptors derive from a woman aged 25 to 39 who had recovered from COVID-19.

V usage is TRBV6-5 and J usage is TRBJ1-5; TRBD1 might be the D (5 bases). From germline, CDR1 is MNHEY and CDR2 SVGAGI. Between the trimmed V and J ends, which lost 8 bases and 3 bases, there was a span of 14 bases. The CDR3 is 14 residues long. The CDR3 DNA reads TGTGCCAGCTCCTTGGGACTCCTCAATCAGCCCCAGCATTTT. This sequence encodes CASSLGLLNQPQHF.

In this sample, this clone turned up once. The rearrangement links TRBV12-3 or TRBV12-4 to TRBJ2-5, with a weak D call TRBD1 (5 bases). The CDR3 is 13 residues long. Between the trimmed V and J ends, which lost 7 bases and 7 bases, there was a span of 16 bases. The CDR3 coding sequence is TGTGCCAGCAAGGGGCAGGTGGTAGGGACCCAGTACTTC. Translating gives CASKGQVVGTQYF.